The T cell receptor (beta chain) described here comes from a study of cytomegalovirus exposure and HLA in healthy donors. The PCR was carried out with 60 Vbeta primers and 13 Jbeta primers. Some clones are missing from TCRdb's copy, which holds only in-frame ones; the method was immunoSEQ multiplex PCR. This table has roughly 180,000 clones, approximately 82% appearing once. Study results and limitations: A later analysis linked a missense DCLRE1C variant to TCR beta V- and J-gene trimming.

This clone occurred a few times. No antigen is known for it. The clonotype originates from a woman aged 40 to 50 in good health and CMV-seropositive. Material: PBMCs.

CDR3: CASSLEAGGADTQYF. DNA for the CDR3: TGCGCCAGCAGCTTGGAGGCAGGGGGTGCGGATACGCAGTATTTT. The V call is TRBV5-1, the J call TRBJ2-3; TRBD1 matches 7 bases. Per the germline V gene, CDR1 is SGHRS and CDR2 is YFSETQ. This CDR3 is built from 15 residues. Germline trimming cut 0 bases from V and 6 bases from J; bases unmatched to any gene: 7. The whole variable domain, filled in from reference TRBV5-1 and TRBJ2-3, reads KAGVTQTPRYLIKTRGQQVTLSCSPISGHRSVSWYQQTPGQGLQFLFEYFSETQRNKGNFPGRFSGRQFSNSRSEMNVSTLELGDSALYLCASSLEAGGADTQYFGPGTRLTVL.